Following are 24 T cell receptor beta chains from one sample sequenced in a study of T-cell reconstitution after alpha-beta-depleted transplantation in children. Unique molecular identifiers were used to barcode this TCRbeta library. From the PCR reads, TCRdb called clonotypes with MiXCR, one entry per CDR3 protein. The sample lists 200,000 or so distinct CDR3 sequences, roughly 6.6% occurring once. Sequenced here: PBMCs, sampled before TCRalphabeta/CD19-depleted stem cell transplant. The receptors shown here come from a boy younger than 10 with acute lymphoblastic leukemia, due to receive a stem cell transplant.

There are many counts of this clonotype. This chain connects TRBV28 to TRBJ1-5, with D hard to call. The V gene's germline CDR1 is MDHEN and CDR2 SYDVKM. The CDR3 contains 14 residues. Trimming pared 5 bases from V and 5 bases from J, leaving 13 bases between. CDR3 loop: CASSPRVRDQPQHF. CDR3 coding DNA: TGTGCCAGCAGTCCGCGTGTGAGGGATCAGCCCCAGCATTTT.

This clonotype was seen repeatedly, ten times or more. CDR3 residues: CATSPQTGYNEQFF. The CDR3 DNA is TGTGCCACCAGCCCACAGACCGGGTACAATGAGCAGTTCTTC. The chain employs TRBV15 and TRBJ2-1; D gene unclear. V lost 5 bases to trimming and J lost 4 bases, with 12 bases between them. This CDR3 contains 14 residues. Looked up from germline, CDR1 is LNHNV and CDR2 is YYDKDF (reference sequence).

This clonotype was observed a handful of times. The V and J genes are TRBV7-8 and TRBJ2-5; possible D gene TRBD1, 5 bases. The germline V gene encodes CDR1 SGHVS and CDR2 FQNEAQ. V was pared by 2 bases and J by 3 bases, with 10 bases between. The CDR3 length is 14 residues. CDR3 DNA sequence: TGTGCCAGCAGCTTACGCGAGACAGAAGAGACCCAGTACTTC. This encodes CASSLRETEETQYF.

There are many counts of this clonotype. The genes are TRBV21-1 and TRBJ2-4. TRBV21-1 is termed a pseudogene. The CDR3 spans 14 residues. Written as DNA, the CDR3 is TGTGCCAGCAGCAAGGGACTAGCGGAAAACATTCAGTACTTC. Translation gives CASSKGLAENIQYF.

This clonotype was counted at least ten times. The chain joins TRBV5-6 to TRBJ2-2, with no clear D. The CDR3 loop spans 15 amino acids. The germline V gene has CDR1 SGHDT and CDR2 YYEEEE. Trimming cost V 1 base and J 1 base, with 8 bases left between them. The chain's CDR3 is CASSLKTENTGELFF. In DNA form, the CDR3 reads TGTGCCAGCAGCTTGAAGACGGAGAACACCGGGGAGCTGTTTTTT.

This clonotype was detected many times. The chain has TRBV12-3 or TRBV12-4 and TRBJ2-7, with 7 bases identical to TRBD2. This CDR3 region has 15 residues. V shed 5 bases and J 3 bases; nucleotides not matched to a gene: 10. The CDR3 DNA follows: TGTGCCAGCAGTCTGAGAGCGGGATTGAACTACGAGCAGTACTTC. It yields the protein CASSLRAGLNYEQYF.

This chain links TRBV19 with TRBJ1-5; TRBD1 agrees at 8 bases. V lost 3 bases to trimming and J lost 5 bases; unmatched junction nucleotides: 6. Germline V gene lookup returns CDR1 LNHDA and CDR2 SQIVND (reference sequence). The CDR3 has 15 residues. The CDR3 nucleotides are TGTGCCAGTAGTATTGGGGACAGGTCAGATCAGCCCCAGCATTTT. Protein product: CASSIGDRSDQPQHF.

This clonotype has at least ten counts. This chain links TRBV6-2 or TRBV6-3 with TRBJ2-1; 7 nucleotides line up with TRBD1. Germline V gene sequence: CDR1 MNHEY, CDR2 SVGEGT. Losses at the gene ends were 6 bases for V and 7 bases for J; bases not matched to a gene: 6. The CDR3 contains 13 residues. This CDR3 is CASSSDRENEQFF. CDR3 sequence (DNA): TGTGCCAGCAGCTCCGACAGGGAGAATGAGCAGTTCTTC.

This clonotype was seen ten or more times. J is TRBJ2-7 and V is TRBV6-5; perhaps TRBD1 as D (5 bases). Between the trimmed V and J ends, which lost 4 bases and 2 bases, there was a span of 9 bases. Germline-derived CDR1 and CDR2 are MNHEY and SVGAGI. This CDR3 comprises 13 residues. CDR3: CASSSTATYEQYF. The CDR3 coding sequence is TGTGCCAGCAGTTCGACAGCTACCTACGAGCAGTACTTC.

This clonotype has ten or more counts. The chain recombines TRBV29-1 with TRBJ2-1; TRBD2 matches at 9 bases. This CDR3 has 13 residues. Germline-derived CDR1 and CDR2 are SQVTM and ANQGSEA. The V segment lost 6 bases and the J segment 6 bases; nucleotides outside the gene matches: 6. CDR3 protein: CSVGGRAVNEQFF. DNA of the CDR3: TGCAGCGTCGGCGGGAGGGCCGTCAATGAGCAGTTCTTC.

This clonotype was detected a few times. The chain uses TRBV6-1 and TRBJ2-5, with D possibly matching TRBD1 (6 bases). Germline V gene sequence: CDR1 MNHNS, CDR2 SASEGT. V was clipped by 7 bases and J by 2 bases, with 23 bases between them. CDR3 length: 17 residues. The CDR3 bases are TGTGCCAGCACCCCCCACGAAGCACAGGGAACTCAAGAGACCCAGTACTTC. It codes for CASTPHEAQGTQETQYF.

The rearrangement links TRBV6-5 to TRBJ2-7, with D hard to call. The CDR3 has 14 residues. The germline V gene encodes CDR1 MNHEY and CDR2 SVGAGI. V lost 8 bases to trimming and J lost 0 bases, with 14 bases between them. CDR3 in amino acids: CASGKIRSSYEQYF. In DNA, the CDR3 is TGTGCCAGCGGCAAAATCAGGAGCTCCTACGAGCAGTACTTC.

The chain has TRBV6-1 and TRBJ2-7, with a weak D call TRBD1 (6 bases). Per the germline V gene, CDR1 is MNHNS and CDR2 is SASEGT. V was pared by 6 bases and J by 6 bases, with 18 bases between. CDR3 length: 14 residues. CDR3 protein: CASRSQGAWGEQYF. CDR3 nucleotide sequence: TGTGCCAGCAGATCACAGGGTGCGTGGGGCGAGCAGTACTTC.

J is TRBJ2-1 and V is TRBV24-1, with D tentatively TRBD1 (6 bases). Germline V gene sequence: CDR1 KGHDR, CDR2 SFDVKD. CDR3 length: 12 amino acids. V was pared by 9 bases and J by 7 bases, with 12 bases between. CDR3: CATQGWSNEQFF. The CDR3 DNA sequence: TGTGCCACCCAGGGGTGGAGTAATGAGCAGTTCTTC.

In its sample, this clonotype was seen a few times. The rearrangement joins TRBV7-2 to TRBJ2-2, with TRBD2 identical over 11 bases. Germline values: CDR1 SGHTA, CDR2 FQGNSA. V dropped 4 bases and J dropped 5; count of bases not matched to a gene: 3. This CDR3 region has 15 residues. Here the CDR3 reads CASSSLAGGTGELFF. CDR3 bases: TGTGCCAGCAGCTCCTTAGCGGGAGGGACCGGGGAGCTGTTTTTT. The full variable domain, completed using reference TRBV7-2 and TRBJ2-2, is GAGVSQSPSNKVTEKGKDVELRCDPISGHTALYWYRQSLGQGLEFLIYFQGNSAPDKSGLPSDRFSAERTGGSVSTLTIQRTQQEDSAVYLCASSSLAGGTGELFFGEGSRLTVL.

In this sample, this clonotype turned up many times. V and J are TRBV7-9 and TRBJ2-7, with no clear D. Germline V lookup: CDR1 SEHNR, CDR2 FQNEAQ (reference sequence). V was shortened by 7 bases and J by 7 bases, with 20 bases between the two germline ends. The CDR3 consists of 14 residues. The chain's CDR3 is CASTLTKEGGEQYF. Here the CDR3 DNA reads TGTGCCAGCACACTTACAAAAGAAGGCGGTGAGCAGTACTTC.

This clonotype has more than one count but fewer than ten. This chain links TRBV29-1 with TRBJ2-1; tentative D call: TRBD2 (6 bases). V lost 6 bases and J lost 9, with 9 bases in between. The CDR3 contains 10 residues. The germline CDR1 and CDR2 sequences are SQVTM and ANQGSEA. CDR3 amino acids: CSVGGTEQFF. The CDR3 DNA follows: TGCAGCGTCGGAGGGACTGAGCAGTTCTTC.

In its sample, this clonotype was seen many times. This chain connects TRBV15 to TRBJ2-7, with D possibly TRBD1 on 6 matching bases. The CDR3 totals 16 residues. V was pared by 0 bases and J by 5 bases, with 17 bases between. The V gene's germline CDR1 is LNHNV and CDR2 YYDKDF (reference sequence). In DNA form, the CDR3 reads TGTGCCACCAGCAGAGATCCGATAGATGCAGGGGACGAGCAGTACTTC. It translates to CATSRDPIDAGDEQYF.

This clonotype was seen repeatedly, ten times or more. J is TRBJ2-5 and V is TRBV4-3, with D unresolved. The V and J ends lost 1 base and 7 bases respectively, with 10 bases between them. This CDR3 is built from 13 residues. The germline gives CDR1 LGHNA, CDR2 YSLEER. CDR3 coding DNA: TGCGCCAGCAGCCAAGGAGGTCTTGGGACCCAGTACTTC. The encoded protein is CASSQGGLGTQYF.

This clonotype showed up just a few times. The chain links TRBV9 to TRBJ2-3; D is ambiguous. Trimming shortened V by 0 bases and J by 2 bases, and 10 bases separated the two germline ends. The CDR3 is 15 amino acids. The germline V gene has CDR1 SGDLS and CDR2 YYNGEE. CDR3 amino acids: CASSVVPELTDTQYF. Here the CDR3 DNA reads TGTGCCAGCAGCGTAGTCCCAGAACTCACAGATACGCAGTATTTT.

This rearrangement joins TRBV30 to TRBJ2-1, with 7 positions matching TRBD2. The V and J ends lost 0 bases and 1 base, in that order; junction bases with no gene match: 3. This CDR3 region has 15 residues. Germline V gene sequence: CDR1 GTSNPN, CDR2 SVGIG (reference sequence). CDR3: CAWSVAGGSYNEQFF. CDR3 DNA: TGTGCCTGGAGTGTTGCCGGGGGGTCCTACAATGAGCAGTTCTTC.

This clonotype was seen at least ten times. The rearrangement joins TRBV28 to TRBJ2-1; 8 positions agree with TRBD1. CDR1 MDHEN and CDR2 SYDVKM come from the germline V gene. The junction had 9 bases not matched to a gene; V was cut back by 4 bases and J by 7 bases. The CDR3 has 15 residues. The CDR3 DNA is TGTGCCAGCAGTTCCTCCGGGACAGGCGCAAATGAGCAGTTCTTC. It specifies CASSSSGTGANEQFF.

Many counts were recorded for this clonotype. The chain links TRBV5-6 to TRBJ2-1, with D tentatively TRBD1 (5 bases). CDR1 and CDR2 from the germline V gene are SGHDT and YYEEEE. V lost 4 bases, J lost 0 bases, and 11 bases lay in between. The CDR3 runs 15 residues. DNA for the CDR3: TGTGCCAGCAGCGCCCTCCAGGGCTCCTACAATGAGCAGTTCTTC. The encoded protein is CASSALQGSYNEQFF.

This clonotype was found a few times. The J gene is TRBJ1-1, the V gene TRBV3-1; D is unclear. Trimming took off 5 bases at V and 6 bases at J, with 13 bases between the two ends. The CDR3 consists of 13 residues. CDR1 and CDR2 (germline): LGHDT, YNNKEL (reference sequence). CDR3 sequence (DNA): TGTGCCAGCAGCAGAGGAGGGATATCTGAAGCTTTCTTT. Translated, it gives CASSRGGISEAFF.